Each of the 4 T cell receptor beta chains below was sequenced from the same sample in a study of shared T cell receptors in the human thymus. Method: immunoSEQ multiplex PCR; TCRdb's copy keeps in-frame clones and lacks some. The data show approximately 730,000 clones, approximately 85% seen once. The sample was also linked to a second study, of human thymus T cells.

The sample was thymocytes. The receptors were sampled from a girl in the first two years of life with a congenital heart defect.

The chain links TRBV5-4 to TRBJ2-5; 7 nucleotides match TRBD1. CDR3 length: 14 amino acids. CDR1 is SGHNT and CDR2 is YYREEE in the germline V gene (reference sequence). With V trimmed by 4 bases and J by 2 bases, 5 bases remained unmatched. For the CDR3, the DNA is TGTGCCAGCAGCGCCTCGGACAGGCAAGAGACCCAGTACTTC. Its translation: CASSASDRQETQYF.

The chain is built from TRBV7-4 and TRBJ2-3; 7 bases line up with TRBD2. This CDR3 region has 20 residues. Germline trimming cut 4 bases from V and 1 base from J; bases unmatched to any gene: 20. The germline gives CDR1 SGHVT, CDR2 SQSDAQ. The CDR3 bases are TGTGCCAGCAGCTCGTCTGGGCGGGGGATGTGTTTTGATGGCACAGATACGCAGTATTTT. Amino acids: CASSSSGRGMCFDGTDTQYF.

The chain employs TRBV5-1 and TRBJ2-7; D possibly corresponds to TRBD1 (5 bases). Germline-derived CDR1 and CDR2 are SGHRS and YFSETQ. V lost 4 bases and J lost 0, with 17 bases in between. The CDR3 sequence is 16 residues long. CDR3: CASSTQHRSISYEQYF. As DNA, the CDR3 is TGCGCCAGCAGCACACAACACAGGAGTATCTCCTACGAGCAGTACTTC.

The chain recombines TRBV7-2 with TRBJ2-7, with 8 bases aligning to TRBD1. Per germline, CDR1 SGHTA and CDR2 FQGNSA. The CDR3 extends over 14 amino acids. V lost 5 bases, J lost 6 bases, and 9 bases stayed unmatched. DNA of the CDR3: TGTGCCAGCAGCCTACAGGGGGAGTGTACCGAGCAGTACTTC. It encodes CASSLQGECTEQYF.